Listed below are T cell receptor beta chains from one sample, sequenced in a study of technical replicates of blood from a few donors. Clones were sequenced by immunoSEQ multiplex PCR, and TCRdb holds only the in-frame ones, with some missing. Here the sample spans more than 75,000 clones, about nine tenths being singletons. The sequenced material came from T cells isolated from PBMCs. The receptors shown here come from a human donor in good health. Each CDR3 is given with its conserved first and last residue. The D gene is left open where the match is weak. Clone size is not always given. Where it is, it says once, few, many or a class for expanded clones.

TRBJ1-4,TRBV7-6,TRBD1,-,TGTGCCAGCAGCCAAACAGGGGCCAGCGAAAAACTGTTTTTT,CASSQTGASEKLFF
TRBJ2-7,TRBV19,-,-,TGTGCCAGTAAGGGGCAGGGGGGCCTCGAGCAGTACTTC,CASKGQGGLEQYF
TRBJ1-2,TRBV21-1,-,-,TGTGCCAGCAGCAAACGGGGACAGGTGGCCAACTATGGCTACACCTTC,CASSKRGQVANYGYTF
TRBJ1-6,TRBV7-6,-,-,TGTGCCAGCAGCTTAGGAGAAAATTCACCCCTCCACTTT,CASSLGENSPLHF
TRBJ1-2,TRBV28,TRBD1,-,TGTGCCAGCAGGGGGTGGGACAGGGGGCGAGCTAACTATGGCTACACCTTC,CASRGWDRGRANYGYTF
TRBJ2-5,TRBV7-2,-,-,TGTGCCAGCAGCCCACAGACAGGGAGGGAGACCCAGTACTTC,CASSPQTGRETQYF
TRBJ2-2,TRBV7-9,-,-,TGTGCCAGCAGCCAATGGACTGAGAACACCGGGGAGCTGTTTTTT,CASSQWTENTGELFF
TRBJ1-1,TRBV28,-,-,TGTGCCAGCAGTTTGGCTGGGGGCATCATGAACACTGAAGCTTTCTTT,CASSLAGGIMNTEAFF
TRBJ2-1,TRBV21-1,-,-,TGTGCCAGCAGCAAAGGGGCGGTGGAGGTCCCCTACAATGAGCAGTTCTTC,CASSKGAVEVPYNEQFF
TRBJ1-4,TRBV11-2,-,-,TGTGCCAGCAGCTTGTACGCCGACCGGACAGCCCTTAATGAAAAACTGTTTTTT,CASSLYADRTALNEKLFF
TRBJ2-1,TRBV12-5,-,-,TGTGCTAGTGGTCTCGAAAGTACTCAGCAGTTCTTC,CASGLESTQQFF
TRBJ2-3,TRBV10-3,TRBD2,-,TGTGCCATCAGTGAGTGGTCAAGCGGGAGAGGCACAGATACGCAGTATTTT,CAISEWSSGRGTDTQYF
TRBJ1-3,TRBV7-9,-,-,TGTGCCAGTAGGGGGTCAGGGCCTGGAAACACCATATATTTT,CASRGSGPGNTIYF
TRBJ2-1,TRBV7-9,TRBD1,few,TGTGCCAGCAGCTTTCAGGGGGCGGAGCAGTTCTTC,CASSFQGAEQFF
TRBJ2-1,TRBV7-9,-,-,TGTGCCAGCAGCTTAGAGTTATCTGGGGCTGAGCAGTTCTTC,CASSLELSGAEQFF
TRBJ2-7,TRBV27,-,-,TGTGCCACAGGGATCGGTTTATACGAGCAGTACTTC,CATGIGLYEQYF
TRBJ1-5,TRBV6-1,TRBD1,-,TGTGCCAGCAGTGGACAGACAGGGGTGGATCAGCCCCAGCATTTT,CASSGQTGVDQPQHF
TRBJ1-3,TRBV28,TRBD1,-,TGTGCCAGCAGTTCCTACCCCGGGACAGGGACAGGAAACACCATATATTTT,CASSSYPGTGTGNTIYF
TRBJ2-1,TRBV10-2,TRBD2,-,TGCGCCAGCAGTGGACTAGCGGGAGTACCCTACAATGAGCAGTTCTTC,CASSGLAGVPYNEQFF
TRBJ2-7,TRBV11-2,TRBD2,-,TGTGCCAGCAGCTCGCGTGACCCTCTAGCGGGAGAATTCGACGAGCAGTACTTC,CASSSRDPLAGEFDEQYF
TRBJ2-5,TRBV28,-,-,TGTGCCAGCAGGAGGGAGACCCAGTACTTC,CASRRETQYF
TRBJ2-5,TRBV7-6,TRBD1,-,TGTGCCAGCAGCTTACCAGGGGGTCTCCAAGAGACCCAGTACTTC,CASSLPGGLQETQYF